What follows is one T cell receptor (beta chain) and its context. Authors' analysis steps: Reference gene primer amplification in the assay estimated nucleated cell counts. TCRdb's copy holds only in-frame clones and misses some; the assay was immunoSEQ multiplex PCR. V and J calls and clone size come straight from that table; D and trimming were deduced from the DNA. The data show about 170,000 clones, 85% to 90% seen once. This CDR3 is 15 amino acids long. Germline assignment: CDR1 SGHTA and CDR2 FQGNSA. V lost 5 bases and J 1 base, leaving 12 bases between the germline ends. The sample belongs to a study of blood T cell repertoires in COVID-19. For the study at large: Italy, Spain and the United States were the sources of the convalescent and acute COVID-19 samples. PBMCs, B-cell-depleted T cells, or T cells were the source of the cDNA or gDNA that made up the material.

The sequence came from a man younger than 30 with active or convalescent COVID-19. The rearrangement joins TRBV7-2 to TRBJ2-4; possibly TRBD1 for D (5 bases). Input material: peripheral blood. DNA for the CDR3: TGTGCCAGCAGCCACCAACAGGTTGCCAAAAACATTCAGTACTTC. This gives the protein CASSHQQVAKNIQYF.